A single sample is the source of the 5 T cell receptor beta chains below, sequenced in a study of cytomegalovirus exposure and HLA in healthy donors. A multiplex PCR was run with 60 Vbeta primers and 13 Jbeta primers. Clones were read by immunoSEQ multiplex PCR, and TCRdb kept only the in-frame ones, dropping some. The sample has tens of thousands of clones, around 76% seen once. Material: PBMCs. The receptor set was obtained from a woman aged 30 to 39 in good health and CMV-seropositive.

In regard to this clone: At one end the junction does not follow the germline gene, possibly because of a read error. The rearrangement joins TRBV4-2 to TRBJ2-3; 7 bases align to TRBD1. Germline values: CDR1 LGHNA, CDR2 YNFKEQ. This CDR3 has 14 amino acids. The CDR3 protein is CASSQAYGQAALNF. The CDR3, as DNA: TGTGCCAGCAGCCAAGCTTACGGACAGGCGGCTTTAAATTTT.

The rearrangement joins TRBV27 to TRBJ1-5; no reliable D call. V lost 5 bases, J lost 0 bases, and 11 bases lay in between. The CDR3 covers 15 residues. CDR1 is MNHEY and CDR2 is SMNVEV in the germline V gene (reference sequence). DNA for the CDR3: TGTGCCAGCAGTCCCAGACATCCTAGCAATCAGCCCCAGCATTTT. This gives the protein CASSPRHPSNQPQHF.

V is TRBV7-9 and J is TRBJ1-1, with TRBD1 matching 7 bases. Germline V gene lookup returns CDR1 SEHNR and CDR2 FQNEAQ (reference sequence). With 5 bases clipped from V and 4 bases from J, the junction kept 10 bases outside the gene matches. The CDR3 totals 15 residues. The CDR3 here is CASSQQGTAITEAFF. CDR3 bases: TGTGCCAGCAGCCAACAGGGGACGGCCATCACTGAAGCTTTCTTT.

The chain has TRBV5-1 and TRBJ2-7, with 10 nucleotides matching TRBD2. V was pared by 3 bases and J by 5 bases, with 11 bases of the junction left unmatched. The CDR3 totals 16 residues. CDR1 SGHRS and CDR2 YFSETQ come from the germline V gene. DNA for the CDR3: TGCGCCAGCAGCTCCTACGAAACTAGCGGGGCCCACGAGCAGTACTTC. It encodes CASSSYETSGAHEQYF.

The genes are TRBV19 and TRBJ1-6, with D possibly matching TRBD1 (6 bases). CDR3 length equals 13 residues. V lost 7 bases to trimming and J lost 8 bases, with 12 bases between them. Germline CDR1 reads LNHDA; CDR2 reads SQIVND (reference sequence). The CDR3 loop is CASTGVWDSPLHF. DNA of the CDR3: TGTGCCAGTACAGGGGTCTGGGATTCACCCCTCCACTTT.